Listed below are T cell receptor beta chains from one sample, sequenced in a study of OX40 agonist ivuxolimab in advanced cancers. Clones were sequenced by immunoSEQ multiplex PCR, and TCRdb holds only the in-frame ones, with some missing. The sample records under 50,000 clones, over 60% being singletons. This specimen consisted of CD4+ or CD8+ T cells sorted from blood, obtained in a trial of the OX40 agonist ivuxolimab. The receptors shown here come from an adult with an advanced solid tumor such as melanoma, head and neck, liver or kidney cancer. The CDR3 runs from the conserved cysteine through the conserved F or W. D genes are given only for firm matches. Some rows have no size entry. The others give once, few or many, or a class for an expanded clone.

TRBV4-1	-	-	16	TRBJ1-5	CASSRPGLSGNQPQHF	TGCGCCAGCAGCCGACCGGGACTTAGTGGCAATCAGCCCCAGCATTTT
TRBV5-1	-	-	15	TRBJ2-3	CASSFGQPDTDTQYF	TGCGCCAGCAGCTTCGGCCAGCCCGACACAGATACGCAGTATTTT
TRBV6-5	TRBD2	-	15	TRBJ2-1	CASSYRLAVNNEQFF	TGTGCCAGCAGTTACCGACTAGCGGTTAACAATGAGCAGTTCTTC
TRBV12-5	TRBD2	-	17	TRBJ2-2	CASGLGGLAGYTGELFF	TGTGCTAGTGGTTTGGGAGGGCTAGCGGGGTACACCGGGGAGCTGTTTTTT
TRBV11-2	-	-	14	TRBJ1-1	CASSQFPGYTEAFF	TGCGCCAGCAGCCAGTTCCCAGGGTACACTGAAGCTTTCTTT
TRBV25-1	-	-	12	TRBJ1-2	CASSDPAYGYTF	TGTGCCAGCAGTGACCCCGCCTATGGCTACACCTTC
TRBV6-5	-	-	15	TRBJ1-1	CASRPGAAGNTEAFF	TGTGCCAGCCGCCCCGGGGCAGCGGGGAACACTGAAGCTTTCTTT
TRBV12-5	-	once	13	TRBJ1-4	CASGLVASEKLFF	TGTGCTAGTGGTTTGGTAGCCTCAGAAAAACTGTTTTTT
TRBV5-5	-	-	15	TRBJ2-1	CASSLDFRSYNEQFF	TGTGCCAGCAGCTTGGACTTCCGCTCCTACAATGAGCAGTTCTTC
TRBV13	-	few	16	TRBJ1-1	CASSQGRSAGNTEAFF	TGTGCCAGCAGCCAGGGACGGTCGGCGGGGAACACTGAAGCTTTCTTT
TRBV30	-	-	11	TRBJ2-1	CAWMRRAEQFF	TGTGCCTGGATGAGGCGAGCTGAGCAGTTCTTC
TRBV5-1	TRBD1	-	14	TRBJ2-5	CASSVGQDQETQYF	TGCGCCAGCAGCGTGGGACAGGACCAAGAGACCCAGTACTTC
TRBV19	TRBD2	-	19	TRBJ2-3	CASSILYSGLVSPTDTQYF	TGTGCCAGTAGTATCCTATATTCGGGACTAGTCTCCCCTACAGATACGCAGTATTTT
TRBV30	TRBD2	-	15	TRBJ2-2	CAGKRLAGNTGELFF	TGTGCCGGTAAAAGACTAGCGGGGAACACCGGGGAGCTGTTTTTT
TRBV7-2	TRBD1	-	13	TRBJ1-5	CASSRSGTAAQHF	TGTGCCAGCAGCCGGTCAGGGACAGCGGCGCAGCATTTT
TRBV18	-	-	15	TRBJ1-1	CASSPTGLENTEAFF	TGTGCCAGCTCACCTACCGGGCTTGAGAACACTGAAGCTTTCTTT
TRBV7-2	-	-	14	TRBJ1-3	CASSFRTAGNTIYF	TGTGCCAGCAGCTTTCGGACAGCCGGAAACACCATATATTTT
TRBV6-1	-	-	13	TRBJ2-5	CASSDAAGWTQYF	TGTGCCAGCAGTGACGCGGCGGGATGGACCCAGTACTTC
TRBV7-8	-	-	14	TRBJ1-1	CASSLTAGSTEAFF	TGTGCCAGCAGCTTGACGGCAGGATCCACTGAAGCTTTCTTT
TRBV5-5	TRBD1	once	14	TRBJ2-7	CASSPGQDNYEQYF	TGTGCCAGCAGCCCGGGACAGGATAACTACGAGCAGTACTTC
TRBV30	-	-	14	TRBJ1-1	CAWSPTGYYTEAFF	TGTGCCTGGAGCCCAACAGGGTATTACACTGAAGCTTTCTTT
TRBV29-1	-	-	14	TRBJ1-1	CSVVEAVERTEAFF	TGCAGCGTTGTCGAGGCAGTGGAACGCACTGAAGCTTTCTTT
TRBV7-2	-	few	14	TRBJ2-5	CASSLDGFSVPQYF	TGTGCCAGCAGCTTAGACGGGTTCTCCGTACCCCAGTACTTC
TRBV21-1	-	once	12	TRBJ2-5	CARRDSQETQYF	TGTGCCAGGCGGGACAGCCAAGAGACCCAGTACTTC
TRBV4-1	-	few	13	TRBJ2-5	CASSQQGWETQYF	TGCGCCAGCAGCCAACAGGGTTGGGAGACCCAGTACTTC
TRBV6-1	TRBD1	-	15	TRBJ1-3	CASGNRQGGGNTIYF	TGTGCCAGCGGTAATAGACAGGGGGGCGGAAACACCATATATTTT